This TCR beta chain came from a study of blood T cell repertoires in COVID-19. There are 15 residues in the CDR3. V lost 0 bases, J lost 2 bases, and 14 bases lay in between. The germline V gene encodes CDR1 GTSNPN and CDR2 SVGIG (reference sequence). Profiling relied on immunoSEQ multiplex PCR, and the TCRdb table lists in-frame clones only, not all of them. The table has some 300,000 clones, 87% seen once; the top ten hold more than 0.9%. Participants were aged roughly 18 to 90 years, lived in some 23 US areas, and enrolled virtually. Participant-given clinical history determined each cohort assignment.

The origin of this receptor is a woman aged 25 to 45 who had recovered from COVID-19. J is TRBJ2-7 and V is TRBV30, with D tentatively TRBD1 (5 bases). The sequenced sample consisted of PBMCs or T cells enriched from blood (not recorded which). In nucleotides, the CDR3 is TGTGCCTGGAGTGTAGGTGGGGCTATAACCTACGAGCAGTACTTC. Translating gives CAWSVGGAITYEQYF. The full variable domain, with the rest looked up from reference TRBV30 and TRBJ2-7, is SQTIHQWPATLVQPVGSPLSLECTVEGTSNPNLYWYRQAAGRGLQLLFYSVGIGQISSEVPQNLSASRPQDRQFILSSKKLLLSDSGFYLCAWSVGGAITYEQYFGPGTRLTVT.